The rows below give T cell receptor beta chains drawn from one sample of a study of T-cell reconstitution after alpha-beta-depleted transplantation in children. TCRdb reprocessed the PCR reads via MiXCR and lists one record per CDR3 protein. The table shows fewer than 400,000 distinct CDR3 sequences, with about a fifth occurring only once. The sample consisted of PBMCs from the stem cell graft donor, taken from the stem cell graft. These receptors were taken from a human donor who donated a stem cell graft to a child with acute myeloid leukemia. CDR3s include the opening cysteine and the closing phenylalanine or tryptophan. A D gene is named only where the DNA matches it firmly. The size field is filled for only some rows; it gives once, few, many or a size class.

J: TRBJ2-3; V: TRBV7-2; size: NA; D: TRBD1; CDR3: CASSRQGATDTQYF; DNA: TGTGCCAGCAGCCGACAGGGGGCCACAGATACGCAGTATTTT
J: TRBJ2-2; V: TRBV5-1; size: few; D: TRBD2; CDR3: CASSYRTSGSPNTGELFF; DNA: TGCGCCAGCAGTTACCGTACTAGCGGGAGCCCCAACACCGGGGAGCTGTTTTTT
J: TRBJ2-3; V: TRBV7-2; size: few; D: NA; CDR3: CASSLAQASTDTQYF; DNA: TGTGCCAGCAGCTTAGCACAGGCTAGCACAGATACGCAGTATTTT
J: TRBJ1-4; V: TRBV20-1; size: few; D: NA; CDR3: CSASQLLGQKLFF; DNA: TGCAGTGCTAGCCAACTTCTGGGGCAAAAACTGTTTTTT
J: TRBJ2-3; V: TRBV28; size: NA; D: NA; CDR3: CASSFRGVRGTQYF; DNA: TGTGCCAGCAGTTTCCGGGGAGTTAGGGGTACGCAGTATTTT
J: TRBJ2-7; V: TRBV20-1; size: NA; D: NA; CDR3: CSARVGDERYF; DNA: TGCAGTGCTAGAGTTGGAGACGAGCGGTACTTC
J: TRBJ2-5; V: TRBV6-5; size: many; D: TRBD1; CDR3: CASSYSSGQGQETQYF; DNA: TGTGCCAGCAGTTACTCGTCCGGACAGGGCCAAGAGACCCAGTACTTC
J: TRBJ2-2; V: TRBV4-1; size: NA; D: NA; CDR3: CASSQEVTGELFF; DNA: TGCGCCAGCAGCCAAGAGGTCACCGGGGAGCTGTTTTTT
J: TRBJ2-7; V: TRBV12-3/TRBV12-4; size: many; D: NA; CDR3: CASSAYRYEQYF; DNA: TGTGCCAGCAGTGCCTACAGGTACGAGCAGTACTTC
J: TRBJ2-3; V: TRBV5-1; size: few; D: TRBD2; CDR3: CASSLGGLAGVVADTQYF; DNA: TGCGCCAGCAGCTTGGGGGGACTAGCGGGAGTAGTCGCGGATACGCAGTATTTT
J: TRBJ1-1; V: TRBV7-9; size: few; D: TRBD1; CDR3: CASSEADRELRVEAFF; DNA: TGTGCCAGCAGCGAAGCGGACAGGGAGCTTCGGGTTGAAGCTTTCTTT
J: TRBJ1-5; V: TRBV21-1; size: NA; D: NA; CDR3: CASSDAGAPNQPQHF; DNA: TGTGCCAGCAGCGATGCAGGGGCTCCCAATCAGCCCCAGCATTTT
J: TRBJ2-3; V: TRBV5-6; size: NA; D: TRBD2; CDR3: CASSDPSGASTDTQYF; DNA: TGTGCCAGCAGCGACCCAAGCGGGGCTAGCACAGATACGCAGTATTTT
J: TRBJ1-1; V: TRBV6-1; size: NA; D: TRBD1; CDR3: CASSPGQLTEAFF; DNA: TGTGCCAGCAGCCCGGGACAGCTCACTGAAGCTTTCTTT
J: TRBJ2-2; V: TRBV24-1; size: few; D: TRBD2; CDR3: CATSDSRALAVTGELFF; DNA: TGTGCCACCAGTGATTCAAGGGCCCTAGCGGTAACCGGGGAGCTGTTTTTT
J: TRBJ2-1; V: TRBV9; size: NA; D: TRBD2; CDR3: CASSVDTGLANNEQFF; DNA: TGTGCCAGCAGCGTAGATACGGGACTAGCCAACAATGAGCAGTTCTTC
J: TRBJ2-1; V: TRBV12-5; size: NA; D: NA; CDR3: CASGPDSYNEQFF; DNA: TGTGCTAGTGGTCCCGACTCATACAATGAGCAGTTCTTC
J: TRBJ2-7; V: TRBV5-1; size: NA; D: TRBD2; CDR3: CASSLEAGVSYEQYF; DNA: TGCGCCAGCAGCCTAGAAGCGGGAGTCTCCTACGAGCAGTACTTC
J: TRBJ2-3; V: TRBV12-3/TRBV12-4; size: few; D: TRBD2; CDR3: CASKGLAGPTDTQYF; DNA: TGTGCCAGCAAGGGCCTAGCGGGGCCCACAGATACGCAGTATTTT
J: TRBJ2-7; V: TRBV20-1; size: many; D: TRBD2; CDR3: CSATLAGNAYEQYF; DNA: TGCAGTGCAACTCTAGCGGGTAACGCCTACGAGCAGTACTTC
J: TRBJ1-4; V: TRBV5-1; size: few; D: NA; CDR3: CASSLAGQTNEKLFF; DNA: TGCGCCAGCAGCTTGGCAGGACAAACTAATGAAAAACTGTTTTTT
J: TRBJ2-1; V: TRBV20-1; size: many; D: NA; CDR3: CSARPTSHNEQFF; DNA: TGCAGTGCTAGACCCACTAGCCACAATGAGCAGTTCTTC
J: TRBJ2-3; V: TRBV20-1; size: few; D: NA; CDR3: CSANGPISTDTQYF; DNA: TGCAGTGCTAACGGGCCTATTAGCACAGATACGCAGTATTTT
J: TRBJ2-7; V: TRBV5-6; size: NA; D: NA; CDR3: CASSLWGPPYEQYF; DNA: TGTGCCAGCAGCTTGTGGGGGCCTCCTTACGAGCAGTACTTC
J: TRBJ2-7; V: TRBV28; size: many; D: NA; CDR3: CASSEVSYSYEQYF; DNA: TGTGCCAGCAGTGAGGTATCCTACTCCTACGAGCAGTACTTC
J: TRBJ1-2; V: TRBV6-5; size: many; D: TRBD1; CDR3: CASSYEGQGDNGYTF; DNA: TGTGCCAGCAGTTACGAGGGACAGGGGGATAATGGCTACACCTTC
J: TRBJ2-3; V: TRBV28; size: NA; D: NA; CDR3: CASSFPQGSTDTQYF; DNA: TGTGCCAGCAGTTTTCCTCAGGGATCCACAGATACGCAGTATTTT
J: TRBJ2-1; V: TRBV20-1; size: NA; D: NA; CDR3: CSANPAARFNEQFF; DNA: TGCAGTGCCAACCCGGCGGCTAGATTTAATGAGCAGTTCTTC
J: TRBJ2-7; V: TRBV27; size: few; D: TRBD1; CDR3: CASMRDRPLAYEQYF; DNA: TGTGCCAGCATGAGGGACAGGCCCTTGGCCTACGAGCAGTACTTC
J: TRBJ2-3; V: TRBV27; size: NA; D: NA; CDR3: CASSFTTITDTQYF; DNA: TGTGCCAGCAGTTTCACGACCATCACAGATACGCAGTATTTT
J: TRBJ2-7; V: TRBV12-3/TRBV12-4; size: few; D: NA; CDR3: CASSTRDQSGEQYF; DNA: TGTGCCAGCAGTACCCGGGACCAGAGTGGGGAGCAGTACTTC
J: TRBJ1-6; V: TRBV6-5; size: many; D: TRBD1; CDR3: CASSSDRGQYSPLHF; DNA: TGTGCCAGCAGTTCGGACAGGGGGCAATACTCACCCCTCCACTTT